The following is a TCR beta chain sequence with its context. This sample is part of a study of CD8+ T cells in alopecia areata. Treatment given: oral pan-JAK inhibitor, 5-10 mg twice daily. The V gene lost 3 bases and the J gene lost 2 bases, with 13 bases spanning the gap. The CDR3 has 15 amino acids. The germline gives CDR1 SGHAT, CDR2 FQNNGV. In each case, RNA was isolated and then reverse transcribed into cDNA as the sequencing template. TCRdb's copy holds only in-frame clones and misses some; the assay was immunoSEQ multiplex PCR. The sample has 150,000 or so clones; 85% to 90% are singletons. V usage is TRBV11-2 and J usage is TRBJ2-5; D may correspond to TRBD1 or TRBD2 (5 bases each). The source was CD8+ T cells sorted from blood, collected at week 4, from a patient treated with tofacitinib. The sequence derives from a human donor with alopecia areata. The DNA of the CDR3 is TGTGCCAGCAGCTTGGTAGGGACCCAGCAAGAGACCCAGTACTTC. It encodes CASSLVGTQQETQYF. Drawing the rest from reference TRBV11-2 and TRBJ2-5, the complete variable domain is EAGVAQSPRYKIIEKRQSVAFWCNPISGHATLYWYQQILGQGPKLLIQFQNNGVVDDSQLPKDRFSAERLKGVDSTLKIQPAKLEDSAVYLCASSLVGTQQETQYFGPGTRLLVL.